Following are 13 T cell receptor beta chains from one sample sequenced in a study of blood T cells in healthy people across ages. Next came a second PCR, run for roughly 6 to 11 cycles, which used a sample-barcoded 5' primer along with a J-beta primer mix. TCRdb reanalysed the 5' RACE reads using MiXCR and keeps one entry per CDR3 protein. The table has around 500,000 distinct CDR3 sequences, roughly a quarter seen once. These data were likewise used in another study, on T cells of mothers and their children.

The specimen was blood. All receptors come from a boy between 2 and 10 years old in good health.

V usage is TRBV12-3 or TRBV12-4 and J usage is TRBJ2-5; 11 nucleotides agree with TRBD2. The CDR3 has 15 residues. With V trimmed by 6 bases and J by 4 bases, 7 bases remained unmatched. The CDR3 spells CASSPGGTSGETQYF. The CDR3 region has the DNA TGTGCCAGCAGCCCGGGGGGGACTAGCGGAGAGACCCAGTACTTC.

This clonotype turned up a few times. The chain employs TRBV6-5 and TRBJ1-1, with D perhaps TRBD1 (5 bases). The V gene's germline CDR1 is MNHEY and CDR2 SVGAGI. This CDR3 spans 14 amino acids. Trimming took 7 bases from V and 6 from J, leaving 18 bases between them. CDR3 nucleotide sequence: TGTGCCAGCACTCGAGGAACAGGAAAGGCTGAAGCTTTCTTT. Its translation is CASTRGTGKAEAFF.

CDR3 DNA: TGCGCCAGCTCGGCCCGAGGGGACGCTGAAGCTTTCTTT. This encodes CASSARGDAEAFF. The chain joins TRBV5-1 to TRBJ1-1, with D tentatively TRBD1 (5 bases). V was pared by 7 bases and J by 6 bases, with 16 bases between. Germline CDR1 is SGHRS and CDR2 is YFSETQ. The length of the CDR3 is 13 residues.

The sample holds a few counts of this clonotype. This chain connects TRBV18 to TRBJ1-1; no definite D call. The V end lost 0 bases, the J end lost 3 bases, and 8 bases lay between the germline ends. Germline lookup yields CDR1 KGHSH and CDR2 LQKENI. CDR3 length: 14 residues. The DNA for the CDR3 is TGTGCCAGCTCACCACCCGGGAGAGACACTGAAGCTTTCTTT. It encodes CASSPPGRDTEAFF.

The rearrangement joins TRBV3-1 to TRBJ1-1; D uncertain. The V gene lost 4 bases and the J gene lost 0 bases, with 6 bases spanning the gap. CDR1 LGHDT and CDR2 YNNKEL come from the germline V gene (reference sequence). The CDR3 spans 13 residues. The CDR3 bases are TGTGCCAGCAGCCCAACCATGAACACTGAAGCTTTCTTT. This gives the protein CASSPTMNTEAFF.

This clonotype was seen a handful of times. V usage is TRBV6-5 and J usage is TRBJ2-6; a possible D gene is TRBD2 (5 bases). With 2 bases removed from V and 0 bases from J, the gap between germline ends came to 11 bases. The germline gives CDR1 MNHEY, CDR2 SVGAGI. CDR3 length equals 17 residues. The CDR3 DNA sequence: TGTGCCAGCAGTTACGCTTCGGGAAGCTCTGGGGCCAACGTCCTGACTTTC. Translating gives CASSYASGSSGANVLTF.

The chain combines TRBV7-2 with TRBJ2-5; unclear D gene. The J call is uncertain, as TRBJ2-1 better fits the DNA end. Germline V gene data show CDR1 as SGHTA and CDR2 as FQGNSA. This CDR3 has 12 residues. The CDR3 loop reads CASRSAGNEQFF. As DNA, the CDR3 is TGTGCCAGCAGATCGGCAGGCAATGAGCAGTTCTTC.

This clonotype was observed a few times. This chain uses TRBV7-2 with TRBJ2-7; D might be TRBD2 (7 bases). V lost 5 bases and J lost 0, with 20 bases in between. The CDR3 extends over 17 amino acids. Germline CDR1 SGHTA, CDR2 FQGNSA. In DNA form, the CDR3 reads TGTGCCAGCAGCCCGAGGGGGGGGGTACAGTTCTCCTACGAGCAGTACTTC. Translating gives CASSPRGGVQFSYEQYF.

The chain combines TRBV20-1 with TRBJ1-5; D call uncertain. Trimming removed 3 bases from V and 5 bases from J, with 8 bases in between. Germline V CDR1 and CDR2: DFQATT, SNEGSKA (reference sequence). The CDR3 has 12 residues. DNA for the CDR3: TGCAGTGCTAGCGCAGGACATCAGCCCCAGCATTTT. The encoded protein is CSASAGHQPQHF.

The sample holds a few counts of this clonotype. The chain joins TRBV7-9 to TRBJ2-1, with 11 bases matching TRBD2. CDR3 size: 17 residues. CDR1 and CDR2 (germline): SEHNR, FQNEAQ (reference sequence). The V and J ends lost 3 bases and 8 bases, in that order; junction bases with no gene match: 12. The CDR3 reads CASSFLETSGISHEQFF. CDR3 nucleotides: TGTGCCAGCAGCTTCCTTGAGACTAGCGGGATTTCCCATGAGCAGTTCTTC.

Here the CDR3 reads CASSYSNGIGETQYF. CDR3 bases: TGTGCCAGCAGTTACTCGAACGGGATTGGGGAGACCCAGTACTTC. J is TRBJ2-5 and V is TRBV6-5, with a tentative D call TRBD2 (5 bases). V lost 0 bases to trimming and J lost 5 bases, with 13 bases between them. CDR1 MNHEY and CDR2 SVGAGI come from the germline V gene. The CDR3 loop spans 15 amino acids.

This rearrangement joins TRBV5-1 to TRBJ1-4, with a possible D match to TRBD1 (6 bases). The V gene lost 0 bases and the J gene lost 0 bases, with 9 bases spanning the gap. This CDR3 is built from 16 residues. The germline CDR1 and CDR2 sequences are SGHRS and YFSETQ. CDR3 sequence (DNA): TGCGCCAGCAGCTTGGTAGGGGGTCCAACTAATGAAAAACTGTTTTTT. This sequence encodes CASSLVGGPTNEKLFF. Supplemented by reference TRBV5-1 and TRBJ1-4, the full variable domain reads KAGVTQTPRYLIKTRGQQVTLSCSPISGHRSVSWYQQTPGQGLQFLFEYFSETQRNKGNFPGRFSGRQFSNSRSEMNVSTLELGDSALYLCASSLVGGPTNEKLFFGSGTQLSVL.

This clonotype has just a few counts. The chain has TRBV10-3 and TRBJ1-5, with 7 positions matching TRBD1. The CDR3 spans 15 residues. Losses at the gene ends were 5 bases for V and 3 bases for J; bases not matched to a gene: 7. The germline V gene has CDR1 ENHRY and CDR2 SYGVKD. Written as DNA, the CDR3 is TGTGCCATCAGTCGCAGAGAGGGGGCCAATCAGCCCCAGCATTTT. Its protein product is CAISRREGANQPQHF.